These 23 T cell receptor beta chains were all obtained from the same sample, sequenced in a study of blood T cell repertoires in COVID-19. TCRdb's table, derived via immunoSEQ multiplex PCR, lists solely in-frame clones and lacks some. The data show about 480,000 clones, roughly nine tenths seen once. The sample taken for sequencing was peripheral blood. The receptor set was obtained from a man between 18 and 29 years old with COVID-19, enrolled during active disease.

V and J are TRBV3-1 (or the pseudogene TRBV3-2) and TRBJ1-1; possibly TRBD1 for D (5 bases). V gave up 6 bases and J gave up 6 bases, with 17 bases separating them. The germline V gene encodes CDR1 LGHDT and CDR2 YNNKEL (reference sequence). The CDR3 is 14 residues long. CDR3 in amino acids: CASRPSGGGAEAFF. In DNA, the CDR3 is TGTGCCAGCAGACCGTCGGGGGGAGGGGCTGAAGCTTTCTTT.

J is TRBJ2-5 and V is TRBV19, with D maybe TRBD1 (5 bases). Germline V gene sequence: CDR1 LNHDA, CDR2 SQIVND (reference sequence). This CDR3 is built from 15 residues. The V and J ends lost 5 bases and 5 bases respectively, with 18 bases between them. CDR3 bases: TGTGCCAGTAGTCCAGGGCCATCTTGGTCGGAGACCCAGTACTTC. This sequence encodes CASSPGPSWSETQYF.

The chain is built from TRBV14 and TRBJ1-6, with 7 positions matching TRBD1. V dropped 2 bases and J dropped 9; count of bases not matched to a gene: 4. Germline CDR1 reads SGHDN; CDR2 reads FVKESK. CDR3 length: 14 amino acids. The CDR3 bases are TGTGCCAGCAGCCAAACAGGGGTGGGTTCACCCCTCCACTTT. Translating gives CASSQTGVGSPLHF.

The chain has TRBV10-3 and TRBJ1-1, with 7 positions matching TRBD1. The V gene's germline CDR1 is ENHRY and CDR2 SYGVKD. V dropped 5 bases and J dropped 4; count of bases not matched to a gene: 7. The CDR3 has 14 amino acids. CDR3 sequence (DNA): TGTGCCATCAGTCCCGGGACAGCGGTCACTGAAGCTTTCTTT. Translation gives CAISPGTAVTEAFF.

The chain has TRBV11-3 and TRBJ1-2; D not resolved. The length of the CDR3 is 13 residues. CDR1 SGHNT and CDR2 YENEEA come from the germline V gene. The V gene lost 5 bases and the J gene lost 0 bases, with 7 bases spanning the gap. CDR3 region: CASSREANYGYTF. The CDR3 bases are TGTGCCAGCAGCCGGGAAGCTAACTATGGCTACACCTTC.

The chain is built from TRBV5-8 and TRBJ2-3; D perhaps matches TRBD2 (7 bases). CDR3 length: 15 amino acids. Germline CDR1 and CDR2: SGHTS and YDEGEE. V lost 4 bases, J lost 3 bases, and 15 bases lay in between. The CDR3 protein is CASSARTRGTDTQYF. Here the CDR3 DNA reads TGTGCCAGCAGCGCCAGGACTAGGGGGACAGATACGCAGTATTTT. Combining the CDR3 with reference TRBV5-8 and TRBJ2-3 gives the whole variable domain EAGVTQSPTHLIKTRGQQATLRCSPISGHTSVYWYQQALGLGLQFLLWYDEGEERNRGNFPPRFSGRQFPNYSSELNVNALELEDSALYLCASSARTRGTDTQYFGPGTRLTVL.

The chain has TRBV18 and TRBJ1-1; tentatively, D is TRBD1 (6 bases). The V end was cut by 3 bases, the J end by 6 bases, with 14 bases between. The CDR3 runs 14 residues. Germline CDR1 KGHSH, CDR2 LQKENI. The CDR3 DNA follows: TGTGCCAGCTCACCGGGACAATTACACTCTGAAGCTTTCTTT. This sequence encodes CASSPGQLHSEAFF.

The chain is built from TRBV11-2 and TRBJ2-5, with 9 bases that match TRBD2. The CDR3 runs to 18 residues. After removal of 6 bases from V and 5 bases from J, the junction contained 19 bases not matched to a gene. Germline assignment: CDR1 SGHAT and CDR2 FQNNGV. The CDR3 nucleotides are TGTGCCAGCAGTCCTACCATTCTGGCGGGGGGGCCACGGGAGACCCAGTACTTC. Translation: CASSPTILAGGPRETQYF.

This chain links TRBV7-6 with TRBJ2-1; 9 nucleotides align to TRBD2. This CDR3 comprises 14 residues. In germline, CDR1 is SGHVS, CDR2 FNYEAQ. With V trimmed by 5 bases and J by 9 bases, 8 bases remained unmatched. The CDR3: CASSPGTSFFEQFF. Written as DNA, the CDR3 is TGTGCCAGCAGCCCCGGGACTAGCTTTTTTGAGCAGTTCTTC.

The chain has TRBV7-9 and TRBJ2-2, with 7 bases identical to TRBD2. This CDR3 is built from 15 residues. CDR1 SEHNR and CDR2 FQNEAQ come from the germline V gene (reference sequence). V was clipped by 5 bases and J by 5 bases; unmatched bases: 8. The CDR3, as DNA: TGTGCCAGCAGCAAGAGGACTAGTAGGACCGGGGAGCTGTTTTTT. This sequence encodes CASSKRTSRTGELFF.

The V and J genes are TRBV19 and TRBJ2-1; D might be TRBD1 (6 bases). The CDR3 has 17 residues. Per the germline V gene, CDR1 is LNHDA and CDR2 is SQIVND (reference sequence). Trimming shortened V by 4 bases and J by 0 bases, and 16 bases separated the two germline ends. CDR3 in amino acids: CASSTSTGPSSYNEQFF. In DNA, the CDR3 is TGTGCCAGTAGTACCTCCACAGGGCCCAGCTCCTACAATGAGCAGTTCTTC.

This chain connects TRBV24-1 to TRBJ1-5; D perhaps matches TRBD1 (6 bases). Trimming took off 5 bases at V and 2 bases at J, with 9 bases between the two ends. Germline V CDR1 and CDR2: KGHDR, SFDVKD. The CDR3 contains 14 residues. The CDR3 spells CATSANRGNQPQHF. As DNA, the CDR3 is TGTGCCACCAGTGCCAACAGGGGCAATCAGCCCCAGCATTTT.

This sequence joins TRBV7-2 and TRBJ2-7; TRBD2 matches at 7 bases. Germline CDR1 SGHTA, CDR2 FQGNSA. The CDR3 loop spans 13 amino acids. V lost 4 bases to trimming and J lost 3 bases; unmatched junction nucleotides: 3. CDR3 loop: CASSSGGGYEQYF. The CDR3 bases are TGTGCCAGCAGCTCTGGGGGGGGCTACGAGCAGTACTTC.

The V call is TRBV7-2, the J call TRBJ2-2; 15 bases agree with TRBD2. V was pared by 5 bases and J by 5 bases, with 6 bases of the junction left unmatched. The length of the CDR3 is 17 residues. The V gene's germline CDR1 is SGHTA and CDR2 FQGNSA. Here the CDR3 reads CASSKPGLAGGTGELFF. The CDR3, as DNA: TGTGCCAGCAGCAAACCGGGACTAGCGGGAGGAACCGGGGAGCTGTTTTTT.

This chain connects TRBV28 to TRBJ1-2; D is unclear. CDR3 length equals 12 residues. Trimming pared 3 bases from V and 2 bases from J, leaving 4 bases between. Germline V gene sequence: CDR1 MDHEN, CDR2 SYDVKM. CDR3 residues: CASSLGNYGYTF. CDR3 DNA sequence: TGTGCCAGCAGTTTGGGCAACTATGGCTACACCTTC.

The chain joins TRBV3-1 (or the pseudogene TRBV3-2) to TRBJ2-7, with 10 bases aligning to TRBD1. Looked up from germline, CDR1 is LGHDT and CDR2 is YNNKEL (reference sequence). The CDR3 runs 16 residues. V dropped 4 bases and J dropped 3; count of bases not matched to a gene: 9. CDR3 region: CASSRPTGGLHYEQYF. The CDR3 nucleotides are TGTGCCAGCAGCCGCCCGACAGGGGGCCTTCACTACGAGCAGTACTTC.

The gene calls are TRBV3-1 (or the pseudogene TRBV3-2) and TRBJ1-1; TRBD1 is a possible D gene (6 bases). Trimming shortened V by 4 bases and J by 1 base, and 10 bases separated the two germline ends. Germline assignment: CDR1 LGHDT and CDR2 YNNKEL (reference sequence). CDR3 size: 14 residues. CDR3 sequence (DNA): TGTGCCAGCAGCCCACGACAGGAGAACACTGAAGCTTTCTTT. Translated: CASSPRQENTEAFF.

The V gene is TRBV3-1 (or the pseudogene TRBV3-2), the J gene TRBJ2-3; 12 bases agree with TRBD2. The CDR3 has 15 residues. Germline CDR1 LGHDT, CDR2 YNNKEL (reference sequence). Germline trimming cut 4 bases from V and 3 bases from J; bases unmatched to any gene: 2. The CDR3 DNA is TGTGCCAGCAGCCCAGGACTAGCGGGAACAGATACGCAGTATTTT. Translated, it gives CASSPGLAGTDTQYF.

This clone appeared a few times. The chain links TRBV6-2 or TRBV6-3 to TRBJ2-1; 8 nucleotides agree with TRBD2. CDR1 MNHEY and CDR2 SVGEGT come from the germline V gene. This CDR3 has 15 amino acids. Trimming at V came to 6 bases and at J to 3 bases, leaving 7 bases not matched to a gene. The CDR3 nucleotides read TGTGCCAGCAGCCCTAGGAGCGGGGGCTACAATGAGCAGTTCTTC. Its protein product is CASSPRSGGYNEQFF.

This clone came up a few times. The V and J genes are TRBV6-5 and TRBJ1-6; D is ambiguous. Germline lookup yields CDR1 MNHEY and CDR2 SVGAGI. V lost 7 bases and J lost 7, with 11 bases in between. The CDR3 is made up of 13 amino acids. In nucleotides, the CDR3 is TGTGCCAGCACCGGGGAAGGGAATTCACCCCTCCACTTT. Translated: CASTGEGNSPLHF.

This clone came up once. V gene TRBV18 combines with J gene TRBJ1-2, with 11 bases lining up with TRBD1. The junction had 4 bases not matched to a gene; V was cut back by 3 bases and J by 4 bases. There are 15 residues in the CDR3. In germline, CDR1 is KGHSH, CDR2 LQKENI. The CDR3 loop reads CASSPDRGPSYGYTF. As DNA, the CDR3 is TGTGCCAGCTCACCGGACAGGGGGCCTTCCTATGGCTACACCTTC.

The rearrangement links TRBV5-1 to TRBJ1-1; TRBD1 matches at 7 bases. CDR3 length: 13 amino acids. Trimming cost V 0 bases and J 8 bases; bases outside gene matches: 4. Germline V gives CDR1 SGHRS, CDR2 YFSETQ. For the CDR3, the DNA is TGCGCCAGCAGCTTGGAGGACAGGCCCGAAGCTTTCTTT. Protein sequence: CASSLEDRPEAFF.

J is TRBJ2-7 and V is TRBV29-1; no firm D call. V was cut by 8 bases and J by 0 bases, with 14 bases left in between. The CDR3 sequence is 13 residues long. CDR1 and CDR2 (germline): SQVTM, ANQGSEA. CDR3 in amino acids: CSCGKGLSYEQYF. CDR3 nucleotide sequence: TGCAGCTGCGGTAAAGGTCTCTCCTACGAGCAGTACTTC.